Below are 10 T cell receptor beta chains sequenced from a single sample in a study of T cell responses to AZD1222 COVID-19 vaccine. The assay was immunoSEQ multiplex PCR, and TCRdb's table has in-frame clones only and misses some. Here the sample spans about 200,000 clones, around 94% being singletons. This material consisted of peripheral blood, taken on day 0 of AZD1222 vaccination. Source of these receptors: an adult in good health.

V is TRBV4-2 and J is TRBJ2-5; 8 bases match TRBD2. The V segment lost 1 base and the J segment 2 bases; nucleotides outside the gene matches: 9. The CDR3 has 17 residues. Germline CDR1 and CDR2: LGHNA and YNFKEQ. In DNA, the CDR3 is TGTGCCAGCAGCCAAGGTGCCCAGCGGGGGTTGCAAGAGACCCAGTACTTC. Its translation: CASSQGAQRGLQETQYF.

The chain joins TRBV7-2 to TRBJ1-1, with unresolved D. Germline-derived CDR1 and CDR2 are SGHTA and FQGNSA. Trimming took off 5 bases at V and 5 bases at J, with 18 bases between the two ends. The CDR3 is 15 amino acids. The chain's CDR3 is CASSPGGPGGTEAFF. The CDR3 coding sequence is TGTGCCAGCAGCCCCGGCGGGCCAGGTGGGACTGAAGCTTTCTTT.

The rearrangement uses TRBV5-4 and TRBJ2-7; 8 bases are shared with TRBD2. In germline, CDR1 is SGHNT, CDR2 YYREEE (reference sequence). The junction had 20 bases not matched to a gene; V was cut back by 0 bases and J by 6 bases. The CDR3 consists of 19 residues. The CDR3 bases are TGTGCCAGCAGCTTGGGAGGGGATTTTAGCGGGACAATGAGGTCCGAGCAGTACTTC. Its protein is CASSLGGDFSGTMRSEQYF.

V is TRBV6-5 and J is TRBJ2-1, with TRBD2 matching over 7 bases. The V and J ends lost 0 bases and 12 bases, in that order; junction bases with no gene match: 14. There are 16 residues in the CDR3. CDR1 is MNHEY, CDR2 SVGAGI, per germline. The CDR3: CASSYSSPPLAEGQFF. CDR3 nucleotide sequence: TGTGCCAGCAGTTACTCGAGCCCCCCCCTAGCGGAAGGGCAGTTCTTC.

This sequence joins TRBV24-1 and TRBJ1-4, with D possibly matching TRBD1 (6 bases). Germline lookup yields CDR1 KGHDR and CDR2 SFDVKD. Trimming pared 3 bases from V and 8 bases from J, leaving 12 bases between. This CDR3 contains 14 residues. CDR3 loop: CATSDHVQGEKLFF. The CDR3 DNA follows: TGTGCCACCAGTGATCACGTACAGGGAGAAAAACTGTTTTTT.

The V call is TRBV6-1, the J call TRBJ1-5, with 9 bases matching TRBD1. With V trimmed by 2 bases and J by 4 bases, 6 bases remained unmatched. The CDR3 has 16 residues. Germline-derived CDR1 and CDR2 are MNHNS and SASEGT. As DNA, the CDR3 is TGTGCCAGCAGTGAAAGCGGGACAGGGTATAATCAGCCCCAGCATTTT. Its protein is CASSESGTGYNQPQHF.

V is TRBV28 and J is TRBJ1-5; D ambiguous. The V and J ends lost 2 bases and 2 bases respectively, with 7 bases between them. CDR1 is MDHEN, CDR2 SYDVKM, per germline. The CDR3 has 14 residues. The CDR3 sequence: CASSLSVGNQPQHF. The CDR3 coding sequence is TGTGCCAGCAGTTTAAGTGTAGGCAATCAGCCCCAGCATTTT.

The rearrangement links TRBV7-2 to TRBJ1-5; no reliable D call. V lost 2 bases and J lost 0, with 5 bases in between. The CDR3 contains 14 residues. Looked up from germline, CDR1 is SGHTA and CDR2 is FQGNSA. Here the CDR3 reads CASSLSYSNQPQHF. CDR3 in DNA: TGTGCCAGCAGCTTATCCTATAGCAATCAGCCCCAGCATTTT.

CDR3 sequence: CASSLRGKTWTEAFF. The CDR3 nucleotides read TGTGCCAGCAGTTTAAGGGGGAAAACCTGGACTGAAGCTTTCTTT. The gene calls are TRBV27 and TRBJ1-1, with D maybe TRBD1 (6 bases). The CDR3 sequence is 15 residues long. V lost 2 bases to trimming and J lost 5 bases, with 15 bases between them. Germline V gene lookup returns CDR1 MNHEY and CDR2 SMNVEV (reference sequence).

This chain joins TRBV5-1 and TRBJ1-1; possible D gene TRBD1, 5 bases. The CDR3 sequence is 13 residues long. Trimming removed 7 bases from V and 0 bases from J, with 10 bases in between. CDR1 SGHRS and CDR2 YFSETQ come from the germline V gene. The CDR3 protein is CASGAGMNTEAFF. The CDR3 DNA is TGCGCCAGCGGGGCAGGGATGAACACTGAAGCTTTCTTT.